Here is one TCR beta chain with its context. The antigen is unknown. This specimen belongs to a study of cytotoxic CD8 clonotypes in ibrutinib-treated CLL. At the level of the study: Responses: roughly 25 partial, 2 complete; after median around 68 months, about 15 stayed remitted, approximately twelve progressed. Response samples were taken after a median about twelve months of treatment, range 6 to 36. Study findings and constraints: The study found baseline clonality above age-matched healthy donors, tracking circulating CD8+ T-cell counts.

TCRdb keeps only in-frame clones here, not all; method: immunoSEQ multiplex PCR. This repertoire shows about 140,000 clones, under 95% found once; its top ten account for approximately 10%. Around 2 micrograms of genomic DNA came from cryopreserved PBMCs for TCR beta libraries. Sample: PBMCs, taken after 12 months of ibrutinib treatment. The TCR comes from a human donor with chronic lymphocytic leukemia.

The CDR3 coding sequence is TGTGCCAGTAGTATACGAGGGACTAGCGGGAGGGAGACCCAGTACTTC. Residues: CASSIRGTSGRETQYF. This chain links TRBV19 with TRBJ2-5; 15 nucleotides align to TRBD2. In germline, CDR1 is LNHDA, CDR2 SQIVND (reference sequence). The CDR3 loop spans 16 amino acids. Trimming at V came to 2 bases and at J to 5 bases, leaving 3 bases not matched to a gene. Full variable domain (remainder filled in from reference TRBV19 and TRBJ2-5): DGGITQSPKYLFRKEGQNVTLSCEQNLNHDAMYWYRQDPGQGLRLIYYSQIVNDFQKGDIAEGYSVSREKKESFPLTVTSAQKNPTAFYLCASSIRGTSGRETQYFGPGTRLLVL.